This TCR beta chain was sequenced in a study of blood T cell repertoires in COVID-19. Germline V gives CDR1 GTSNPN, CDR2 SVGIG (reference sequence). V was clipped by 5 bases and J by 5 bases, with 7 bases between them. There are 12 residues in the CDR3. Profiling relied on immunoSEQ multiplex PCR, and the TCRdb table lists in-frame clones only, not all of them. The sample lists some 210,000 clones, roughly four fifths seen once, with approximately 12% in the top ten. The source material was peripheral blood. The chain couples TRBV30 to TRBJ1-6; unclear D gene. This receptor was identified in a woman in her thirties or forties with acute or convalescent COVID-19. DNA of the CDR3: TGTGCCTGGTCAGATAATAATTCACCCCTCCACTTT. Translating gives CAWSDNNSPLHF.